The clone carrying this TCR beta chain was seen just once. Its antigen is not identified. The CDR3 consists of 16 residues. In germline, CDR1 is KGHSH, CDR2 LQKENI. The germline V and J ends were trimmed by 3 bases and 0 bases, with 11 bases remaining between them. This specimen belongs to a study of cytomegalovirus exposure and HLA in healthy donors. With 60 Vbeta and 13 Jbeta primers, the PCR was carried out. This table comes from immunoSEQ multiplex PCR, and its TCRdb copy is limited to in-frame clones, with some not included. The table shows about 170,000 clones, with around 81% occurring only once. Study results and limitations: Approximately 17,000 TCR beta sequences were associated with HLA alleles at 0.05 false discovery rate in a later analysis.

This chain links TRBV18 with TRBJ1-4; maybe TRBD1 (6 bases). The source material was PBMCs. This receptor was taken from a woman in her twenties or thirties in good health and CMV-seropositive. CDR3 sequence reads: CASSPGQSATNEKLFF. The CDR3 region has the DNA TGTGCCAGCTCACCGGGACAAAGCGCAACTAATGAAAAACTGTTTTTT.